Sequencing of this T cell receptor beta chain was carried out in a study of cytomegalovirus exposure and HLA in healthy donors. General study results and limits: A missense variant in DCLRE1C was later tied to TCR beta V- and J-gene trimming. TCR beta V segments were, for the most part, productive about 87% or about 30% of the time in an earlier analysis. Another analysis was done later, and it associated roughly 15,000 TCR beta sequences with HLA alleles at 0.05 false discovery rate.

Note on this clone: Its antigen remains unknown.

Researchers ran the PCR with 60 Vbeta and 13 Jbeta primers. Clones were sequenced by immunoSEQ multiplex PCR, and TCRdb holds only the in-frame ones, with some missing. The sample records more than 150,000 clones, around 80% being singletons. The sequenced material came from PBMCs. The TCR comes from a man between 18 and 35 years old in good health and CMV-seronegative.

The CDR3 loop reads CASSQKTGDLEKLFF. CDR3 DNA sequence: TGCGCCAGCAGCCAAAAGACAGGGGATCTAGAAAAACTGTTTTTT. The V gene is TRBV4-1, the J gene TRBJ1-4; 8 nucleotides line up with TRBD1. Germline CDR1 reads MGHRA; CDR2 reads YSYEKL. Trimming removed 2 bases from V and 8 bases from J; junction bases left unmatched: 7. The CDR3 is made up of 15 amino acids.